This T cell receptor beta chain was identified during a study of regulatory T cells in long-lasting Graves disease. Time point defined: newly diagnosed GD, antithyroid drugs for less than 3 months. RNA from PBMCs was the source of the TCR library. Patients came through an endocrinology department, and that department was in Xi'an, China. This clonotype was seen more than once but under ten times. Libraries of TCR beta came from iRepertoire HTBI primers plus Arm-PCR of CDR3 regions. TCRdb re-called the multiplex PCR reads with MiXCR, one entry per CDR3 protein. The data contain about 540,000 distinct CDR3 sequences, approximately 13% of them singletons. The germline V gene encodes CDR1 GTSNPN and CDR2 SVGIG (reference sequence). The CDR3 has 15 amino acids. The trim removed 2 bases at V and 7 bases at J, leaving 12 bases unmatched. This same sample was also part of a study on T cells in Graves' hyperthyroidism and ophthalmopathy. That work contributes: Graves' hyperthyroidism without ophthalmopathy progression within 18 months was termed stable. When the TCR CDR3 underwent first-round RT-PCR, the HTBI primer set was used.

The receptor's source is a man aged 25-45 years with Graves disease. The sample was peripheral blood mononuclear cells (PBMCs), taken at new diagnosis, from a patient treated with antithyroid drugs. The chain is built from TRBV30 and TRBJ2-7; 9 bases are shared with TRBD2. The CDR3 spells CAWSPYSLAGHEQYF. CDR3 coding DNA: TGTGCCTGGAGTCCCTACAGCCTAGCGGGACATGAGCAGTACTTC. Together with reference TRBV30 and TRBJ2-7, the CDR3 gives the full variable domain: SQTIHQWPATLVQPVGSPLSLECTVEGTSNPNLYWYRQAAGRGLQLLFYSVGIGQISSEVPQNLSASRPQDRQFILSSKKLLLSDSGFYLCAWSPYSLAGHEQYFGPGTRLTVT.